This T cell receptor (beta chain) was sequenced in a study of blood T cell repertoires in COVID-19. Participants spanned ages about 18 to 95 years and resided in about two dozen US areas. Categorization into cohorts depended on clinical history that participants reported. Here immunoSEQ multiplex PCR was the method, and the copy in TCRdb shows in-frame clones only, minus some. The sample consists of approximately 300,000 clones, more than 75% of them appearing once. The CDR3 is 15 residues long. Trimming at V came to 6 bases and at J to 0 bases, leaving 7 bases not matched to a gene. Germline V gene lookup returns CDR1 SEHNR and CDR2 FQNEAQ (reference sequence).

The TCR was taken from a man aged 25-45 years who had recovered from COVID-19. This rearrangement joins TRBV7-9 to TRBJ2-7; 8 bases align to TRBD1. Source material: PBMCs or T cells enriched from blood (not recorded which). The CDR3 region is CASSYPGQASYEQYF. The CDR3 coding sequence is TGTGCCAGCAGTTATCCGGGACAGGCCTCCTACGAGCAGTACTTC.